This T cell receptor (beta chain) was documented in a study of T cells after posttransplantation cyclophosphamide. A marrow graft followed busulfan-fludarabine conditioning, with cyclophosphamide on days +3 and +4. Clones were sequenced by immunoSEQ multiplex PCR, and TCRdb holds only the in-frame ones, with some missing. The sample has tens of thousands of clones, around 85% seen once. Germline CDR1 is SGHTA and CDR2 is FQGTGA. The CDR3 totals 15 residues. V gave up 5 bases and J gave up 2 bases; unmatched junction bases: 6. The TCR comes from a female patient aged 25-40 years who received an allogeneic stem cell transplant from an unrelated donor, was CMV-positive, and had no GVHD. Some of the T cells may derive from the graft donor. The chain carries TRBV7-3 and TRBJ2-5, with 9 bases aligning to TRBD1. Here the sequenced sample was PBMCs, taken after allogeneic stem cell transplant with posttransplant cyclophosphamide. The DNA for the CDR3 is TGTGCCAGCAGCCTCGGACAGGGGAGACAAGAGACCCAGTACTTC. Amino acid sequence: CASSLGQGRQETQYF. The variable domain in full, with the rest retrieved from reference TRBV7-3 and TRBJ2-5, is GAGVSQTPSNKVTEKGKYVELRCDPISGHTALYWYRQSLGQGPEFLIYFQGTGAADDSGLPNDRFFAVRPEGSVSTLKIQRTERGDSAVYLCASSLGQGRQETQYFGPGTRLLVL.